The text below deals with one T cell receptor (beta chain). A second PCR, run for roughly 7 to 11 cycles, used a sample-barcoded 5' primer plus a J-beta primer mix. TCRdb redid the calling of the 5' RACE reads with MiXCR, one entry per CDR3 protein. The data show hundreds of thousands of distinct CDR3 sequences, around 54% seen once. The data belong to a study of blood T cells in healthy people across ages. Germline values: CDR1 MNHNS, CDR2 SASEGT. The CDR3 has 14 amino acids. V lost 3 bases and J 2 bases, leaving 10 bases between the germline ends. The clonotype was recovered from a man in his sixties in good health. V is TRBV6-1 and J is TRBJ1-2; maybe TRBD1 (5 bases). Source material: blood. CDR3 DNA: TGTGCCAGCAGTGACACCGGGACCAACTATGGCTACACCTTC. As protein: CASSDTGTNYGYTF.